This is a list of T cell receptor beta chains from one sample in a study of T cells after yellow fever vaccination. TCRdb processed the 5' RACE reads anew with MiXCR; each CDR3 protein has one entry. This sample carries 70,000 or so distinct CDR3 sequences, about 7.7% of them seen once, and the ten largest clones take roughly 28%. The specimen was CD8+ T cells sorted from PBMCs, collected around 10 days after the first yellow fever vaccination. These receptors were taken from a man aged 18 to 30 who received the YFV17D yellow fever vaccine. The CDR3 runs from the conserved cysteine through the conserved F or W. D genes are given only for firm matches. Clone size is given for some rows only: seen once, a few or many times, or a class if the clone is expanded.

TRBJ1-1,TRBV5-4,TRBD1,NA,CASSLTGGWEAFF,TGTGCCAGCAGCTTGACAGGGGGTTGGGAAGCTTTCTTT
TRBJ2-5,TRBV7-2,NA,NA,CASSPPSRGETQYF,TGTGCCAGCAGCCCCCCGTCCAGGGGAGAGACCCAGTACTTC
TRBJ1-6,TRBV7-3,TRBD1,NA,CASSLGQGNNSPLHF,TGTGCCAGCAGCTTGGGACAGGGCAATAATTCACCCCTCCACTTT
TRBJ2-1,TRBV6-5,NA,NA,CASSLGQGLYNEQFF,TGTGCCAGCAGTTTGGGGCAGGGACTCTACAATGAGCAGTTCTTC
TRBJ1-5,TRBV19,NA,NA,CASSFGGLGNQPQHF,TGTGCCAGTAGTTTTGGGGGATTGGGCAATCAGCCCCAGCATTTT
TRBJ2-1,TRBV4-1,NA,many,CASSQAPYNEQFF,TGCGCCAGCAGCCAAGCTCCCTACAATGAGCAGTTCTTC
TRBJ1-6,TRBV5-1,TRBD1,few,CASSTRQGDDSPLHF,TGCGCCAGCAGCACCCGACAGGGAGATGATTCACCCCTCCACTTT
TRBJ2-3,TRBV3-1,TRBD2,many,CASSQAGGPADTQYF,TGTGCCAGCAGCCAAGCGGGGGGGCCTGCAGATACGCAGTATTTT
TRBJ1-2,TRBV6-2/TRBV6-3,NA,NA,CASSPTRGAQTGYTF,TGTGCCAGCAGCCCCACTCGGGGGGCGCAGACCGGCTACACCTTC
TRBJ1-6,TRBV7-9,NA,few,CASSFDAGALHF,TGTGCCAGCAGCTTCGACGCCGGGGCCCTCCACTTT
TRBJ2-3,TRBV12-3/TRBV12-4,NA,many,CASRKDLTDTQYF,TGTGCCAGCCGGAAAGACCTCACAGATACGCAGTATTTT
TRBJ1-1,TRBV6-6,NA,many,CAALDLTTEAFF,TGTGCCGCCTTGGACCTAACGACTGAAGCTTTCTTT
TRBJ2-7,TRBV4-3,TRBD2,many,CASSPWGGDEQYF,TGCGCCAGCAGCCCCTGGGGGGGAGACGAGCAGTACTTC
TRBJ2-1,TRBV9,TRBD1,NA,CASSLGGTGYNEQFF,TGTGCCAGCAGCTTAGGTGGGACAGGGTACAATGAGCAGTTCTTC
TRBJ2-1,TRBV6-4,TRBD2,many,CASSPTSGEYNEQFF,TGTGCCAGCAGTCCGACTAGCGGGGAGTACAATGAGCAGTTCTTC